One sample yielded the 8 T cell receptor beta chains listed below, sequenced in a study of T cells in tuberculosis. Sequencing was performed with immunoSEQ multiplex PCR; in TCRdb, only in-frame clones are kept and a portion is missing. In the table there are under 40,000 clones, 94% of which are singletons. The sample taken for sequencing was PBMCs. The receptors here all came from a donor between 5 and 29 years old with latent tuberculosis or without tuberculosis infection.

The chain combines TRBV5-4 with TRBJ1-1, with TRBD1 matching 7 bases. The V and J ends lost 1 base and 1 base, in that order; junction bases with no gene match: 4. Germline V gene lookup returns CDR1 SGHNT and CDR2 YYREEE (reference sequence). There are 15 residues in the CDR3. The CDR3 coding sequence is TGTGCCAGCAGCTTGAGTGGGACAGAGAACACTGAAGCTTTCTTT. Translation gives CASSLSGTENTEAFF.

The chain recombines TRBV2 with TRBJ2-7; no definite D call. Germline assignment: CDR1 SNHLY and CDR2 FYNNEI. With 3 bases removed from V and 3 bases from J, the gap between germline ends came to 15 bases. The CDR3 contains 15 residues. CDR3 protein: CASSDRNSGNYEQYF. DNA of the CDR3: TGTGCCAGCAGTGACCGGAACAGTGGAAACTACGAGCAGTACTTC.

This rearrangement joins TRBV4-1 to TRBJ1-2, with D possibly being TRBD1 (5 bases). Deletions cut 7 bases from V and 3 bases from J, with 18 bases between. CDR1 and CDR2 (germline): MGHRA, YSYEKL. CDR3 length: 15 amino acids. The CDR3 DNA reads as TGCGCCAGCACTCTAGGGGAGGGAACGGACTATGGCTACACCTTC. Encoded protein: CASTLGEGTDYGYTF.

J is TRBJ1-3 and V is TRBV6-1; TRBD1 is a possible D gene (6 bases). This CDR3 comprises 16 residues. The V gene's germline CDR1 is MNHNS and CDR2 SASEGT. V lost 2 bases, J lost 4 bases, and 15 bases lay in between. The CDR3 DNA reads as TGTGCCAGCAGTGAAAGGCCGGCGGGGGGCGGAAACACCATATATTTT. Protein: CASSERPAGGGNTIYF.

V gene TRBV5-4 combines with J gene TRBJ2-3, with 7 bases aligning to TRBD2. The length of the CDR3 is 13 residues. The V segment lost 2 bases and the J segment 5 bases; nucleotides outside the gene matches: 2. Germline V CDR1 and CDR2: SGHNT, YYREEE (reference sequence). CDR3 sequence: CASSFREVDTQYF. CDR3 DNA: TGTGCCAGCAGCTTTCGGGAGGTAGATACGCAGTATTTT.

The chain is built from TRBV9 and TRBJ1-5; maybe TRBD1 (6 bases). The V end was cut by 3 bases, the J end by 4 bases, with 11 bases between. The CDR3 runs to 14 residues. Germline CDR1 SGDLS, CDR2 YYNGEE. In DNA form, the CDR3 reads TGTGCCAGCAGCGCAGGGGACGGAAATCAGCCCCAGCATTTT. Translation: CASSAGDGNQPQHF.

The J gene is TRBJ1-2, the V gene TRBV29-1, with D possibly being TRBD1 (5 bases). V was shortened by 1 base and J by 5 bases, with 23 bases between the two germline ends. The CDR3 sequence is 17 residues long. Germline-derived CDR1 and CDR2 are SQVTM and ANQGSEA. The CDR3 nucleotides read TGCAGCGTTGAAGGGTTTGCCCGATTTCGGGGGGAATATGGCTACACCTTC. It yields the protein CSVEGFARFRGEYGYTF.

This clone appeared once. The rearrangement joins TRBV7-9 to TRBJ1-2, with 7 nucleotides matching TRBD1. The germline V gene encodes CDR1 SEHNR and CDR2 FQNEAQ (reference sequence). J was trimmed by 4 bases and V by 10 bases; bases with no gene match: 9. There are 13 residues in the CDR3. This CDR3 is CATPRQGGYGYTF. As DNA, the CDR3 is TGTGCCACCCCCCGACAGGGAGGCTATGGCTACACCTTC.